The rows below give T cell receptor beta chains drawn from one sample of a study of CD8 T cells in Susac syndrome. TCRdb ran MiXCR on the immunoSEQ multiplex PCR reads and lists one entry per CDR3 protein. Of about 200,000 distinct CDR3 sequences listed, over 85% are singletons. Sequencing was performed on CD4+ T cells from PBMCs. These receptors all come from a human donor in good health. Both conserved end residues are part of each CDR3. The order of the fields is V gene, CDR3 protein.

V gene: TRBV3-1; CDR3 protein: CASSQDLAFFRGAAGANVLTF
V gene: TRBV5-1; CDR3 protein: CASSQSGGLANTEAFF
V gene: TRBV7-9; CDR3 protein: CASSLALSTGKETQYF
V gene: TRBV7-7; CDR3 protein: CASSLVPGRVQETQYF
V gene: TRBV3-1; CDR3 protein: CASSQGDPMANYGYTF
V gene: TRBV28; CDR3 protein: CASSLGGLRTDTQYF
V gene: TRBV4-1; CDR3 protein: CASSQEPSDTQYF
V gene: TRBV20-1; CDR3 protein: CSAARGSEAFF
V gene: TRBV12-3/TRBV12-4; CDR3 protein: CASSSTGGWGYTF
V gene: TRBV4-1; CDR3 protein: CASSQDPGTPPYEQYF
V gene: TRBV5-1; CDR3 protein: CASSTGDRGTGELFF
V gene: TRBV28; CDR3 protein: CASSPPSPADTEAFF
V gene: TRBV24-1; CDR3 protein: CATSDLGYANTGELFF
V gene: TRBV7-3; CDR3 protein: CASSVGDGNSPLHF
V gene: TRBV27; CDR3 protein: CASSFRTRVNEQFF